This paragraph covers one T cell receptor beta chain sequence. Its antigen is as yet unknown. Control samples came 1 year after myeloablative marrow transplants with methotrexate plus calcineurin inhibitor. These data come from a study of T cells after posttransplantation cyclophosphamide. Sequencing used immunoSEQ multiplex PCR; TCRdb keeps in-frame clones, though not all of them. The sample lists about 17,000 clones; 85% were seen once. The V end lost 5 bases, the J end lost 6 bases, and 18 bases lay between the germline ends. The CDR3 loop spans 15 amino acids. CDR1 is SGHVS and CDR2 is FQNEAQ in the germline V gene. Study-level points and caveats: Donor CD8+ memory clones often dominated recipient blood repertoires at later times.

The clonotype comes from a female patient between 18 and 30 years old who received an allogeneic stem cell transplant from an unrelated donor, was CMV-positive, and had acute and chronic GVHD. These T cells may partly come from the graft donor. Sequencing used PBMCs, obtained after allogeneic stem cell transplant with calcineurin inhibitor and methotrexate. The V gene is TRBV7-8, the J gene TRBJ2-3, with D possibly matching TRBD2 (6 bases). CDR3 sequence: CASSQTSRGTDTQYF. The DNA for the CDR3 is TGTGCCAGCAGCCAGACTAGTCGTGGGACCGATACGCAGTATTTT.